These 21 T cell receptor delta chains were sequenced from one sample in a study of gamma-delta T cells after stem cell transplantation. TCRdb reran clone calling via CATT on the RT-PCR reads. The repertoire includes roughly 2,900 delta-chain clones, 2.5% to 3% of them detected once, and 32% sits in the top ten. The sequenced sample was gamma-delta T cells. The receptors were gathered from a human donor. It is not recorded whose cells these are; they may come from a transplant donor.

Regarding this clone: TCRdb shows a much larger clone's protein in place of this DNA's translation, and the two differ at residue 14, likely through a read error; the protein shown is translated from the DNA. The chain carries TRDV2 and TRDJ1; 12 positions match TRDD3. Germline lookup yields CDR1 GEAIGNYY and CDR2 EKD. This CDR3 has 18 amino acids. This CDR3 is CACDTLGDTKGYTNKLIF. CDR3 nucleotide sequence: TGTGCCTGTGACACCCTGGGGGATACGAAAGGGTACACCAATAAACTCATCTTT.

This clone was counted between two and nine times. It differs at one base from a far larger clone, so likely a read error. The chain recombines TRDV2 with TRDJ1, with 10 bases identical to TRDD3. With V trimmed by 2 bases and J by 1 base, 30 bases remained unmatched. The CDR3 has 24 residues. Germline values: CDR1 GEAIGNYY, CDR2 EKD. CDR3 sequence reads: CACDSLLGDRGGIQGERCTDKLIF. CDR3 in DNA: TGTGCCTGTGACAGCCTCCTGGGGGATAGGGGGGGGATACAGGGCGAAAGGTGCACCGATAAACTCATCTTT.

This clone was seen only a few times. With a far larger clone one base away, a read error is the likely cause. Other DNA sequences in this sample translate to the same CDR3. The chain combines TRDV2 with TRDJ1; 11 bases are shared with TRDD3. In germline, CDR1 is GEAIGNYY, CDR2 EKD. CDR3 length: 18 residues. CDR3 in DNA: TGTGCCTGTGACACCGTTGAGGTCCTGGGGGATACTCACGATAAGCTCATCTTT. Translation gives CACDTVEVLGDTHDKLIF.

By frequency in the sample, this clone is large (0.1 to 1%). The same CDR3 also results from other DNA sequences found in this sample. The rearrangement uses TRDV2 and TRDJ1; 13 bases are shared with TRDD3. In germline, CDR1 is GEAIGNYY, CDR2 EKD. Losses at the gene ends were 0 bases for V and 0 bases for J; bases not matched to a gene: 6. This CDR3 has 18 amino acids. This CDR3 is CACDTVSTGGYDTDKLIF. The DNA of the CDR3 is TGTGCCTGTGACACCGTTTCGACTGGGGGATACGACACCGATAAACTCATCTTT.

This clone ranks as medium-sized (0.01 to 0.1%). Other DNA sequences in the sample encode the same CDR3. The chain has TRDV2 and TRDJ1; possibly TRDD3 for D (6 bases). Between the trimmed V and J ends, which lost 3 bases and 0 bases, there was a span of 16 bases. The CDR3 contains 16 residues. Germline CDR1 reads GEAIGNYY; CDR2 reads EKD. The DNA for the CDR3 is TGTGCCTGTGACTTTGTAGGGGATGATAACACCGATAAACTCATCTTT. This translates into CACDFVGDDNTDKLIF.

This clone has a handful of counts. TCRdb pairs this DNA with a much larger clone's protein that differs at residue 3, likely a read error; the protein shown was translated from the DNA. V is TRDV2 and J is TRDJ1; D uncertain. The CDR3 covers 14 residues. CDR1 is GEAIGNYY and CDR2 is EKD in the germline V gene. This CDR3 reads CARDTLESTDKLIF. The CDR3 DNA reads TGTGCCCGTGACACACTTGAGAGCACCGATAAACTCATCTTT.

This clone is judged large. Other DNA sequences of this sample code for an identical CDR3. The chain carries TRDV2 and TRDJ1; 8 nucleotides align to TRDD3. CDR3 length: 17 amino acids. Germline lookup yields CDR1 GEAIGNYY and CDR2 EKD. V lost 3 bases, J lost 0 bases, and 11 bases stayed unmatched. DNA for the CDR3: TGTGCCTGTGACTCGTTACTGGGGGCCCAGTACACCGATAAACTCATCTTT. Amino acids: CACDSLLGAQYTDKLIF.

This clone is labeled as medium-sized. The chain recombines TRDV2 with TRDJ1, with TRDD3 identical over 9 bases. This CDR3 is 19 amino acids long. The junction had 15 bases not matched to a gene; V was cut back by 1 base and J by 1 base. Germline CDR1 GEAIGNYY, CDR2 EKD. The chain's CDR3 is CACDTLGDSTLPFTDKLIF. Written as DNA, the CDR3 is TGTGCCTGTGACACTCTGGGGGATTCAACCCTCCCATTCACCGATAAACTCATCTTT.

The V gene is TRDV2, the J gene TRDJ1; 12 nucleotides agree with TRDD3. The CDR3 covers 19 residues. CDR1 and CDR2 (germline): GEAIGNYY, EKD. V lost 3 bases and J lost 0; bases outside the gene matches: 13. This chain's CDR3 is CACDLLGDTRAGDTDKLIF. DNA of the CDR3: TGTGCCTGTGACCTACTGGGGGATACACGTGCTGGGGACACCGATAAACTCATCTTT.

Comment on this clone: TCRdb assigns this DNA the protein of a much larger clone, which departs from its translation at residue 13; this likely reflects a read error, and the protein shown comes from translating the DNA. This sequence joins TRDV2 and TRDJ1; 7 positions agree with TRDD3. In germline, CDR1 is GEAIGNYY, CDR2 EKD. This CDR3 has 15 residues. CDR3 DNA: TGTGCCTGTTTCCCTCTGGGGGGCTACACCGATAAACCCATCTTT. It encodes CACFPLGGYTDKPIF.

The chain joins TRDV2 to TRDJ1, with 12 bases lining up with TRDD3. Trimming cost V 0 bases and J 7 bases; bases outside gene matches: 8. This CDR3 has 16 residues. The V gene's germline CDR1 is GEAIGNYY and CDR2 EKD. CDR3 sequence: CACDTISGGYAAKLIF. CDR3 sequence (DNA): TGTGCCTGTGACACCATCTCTGGGGGATACGCGGCTAAACTCATCTTT.

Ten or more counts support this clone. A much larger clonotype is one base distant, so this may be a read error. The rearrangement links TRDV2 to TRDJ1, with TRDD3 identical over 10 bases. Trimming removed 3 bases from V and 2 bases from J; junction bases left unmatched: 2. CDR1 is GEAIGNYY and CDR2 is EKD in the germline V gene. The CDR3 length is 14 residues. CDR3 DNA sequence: TGTGCCTGTGACGCACTGGGGGATACCGATAAACTCATCTTT. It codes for CACDALGDTDKLIF.

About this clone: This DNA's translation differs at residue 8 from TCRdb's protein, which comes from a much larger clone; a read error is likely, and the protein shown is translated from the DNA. The CDR3 is CACDPLGAGPDKLIF. CDR3 nucleotide sequence: TGTGCCTGTGACCCACTGGGGGCTGGACCCGATAAACTCATCTTT. The V gene is TRDV2, the J gene TRDJ1; 8 nucleotides agree with TRDD3. V lost 3 bases, J lost 3 bases, and 8 bases stayed unmatched. The CDR3 is 15 amino acids. The germline V gene has CDR1 GEAIGNYY and CDR2 EKD.

In DNA, the CDR3 is TGTGCCTGTGACCCAATGACTACTGGGGGATACGACACCGATAAACTCATCTTT. It yields the protein CACDPMTTGGYDTDKLIF. The gene calls are TRDV2 and TRDJ1; 13 bases match TRDD3. The V segment lost 3 bases and the J segment 0 bases; nucleotides outside the gene matches: 9. Germline V gene data show CDR1 as GEAIGNYY and CDR2 as EKD. The CDR3 contains 18 residues.

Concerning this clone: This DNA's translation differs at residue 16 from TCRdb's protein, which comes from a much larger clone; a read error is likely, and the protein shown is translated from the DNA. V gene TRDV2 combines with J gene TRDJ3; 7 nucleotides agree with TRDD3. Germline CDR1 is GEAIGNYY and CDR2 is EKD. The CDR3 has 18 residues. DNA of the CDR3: TGTGCCTGTGACATGATACTGGGGAGCTCCTGGGACACCCGACAGGTGTTTTTC. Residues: CACDMILGSSWDTRQVFF.

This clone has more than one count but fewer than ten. The CDR3: CACDTVGETDKLIF. The CDR3 DNA reads TGTGCCTGTGACACAGTGGGGGAGACCGATAAACTCATCTTT. V gene TRDV2 combines with J gene TRDJ1; 7 bases are a match to TRDD3. Trimming cost V 1 base and J 2 bases; bases outside gene matches: 3. The germline V gene encodes CDR1 GEAIGNYY and CDR2 EKD. The CDR3 has 14 residues.

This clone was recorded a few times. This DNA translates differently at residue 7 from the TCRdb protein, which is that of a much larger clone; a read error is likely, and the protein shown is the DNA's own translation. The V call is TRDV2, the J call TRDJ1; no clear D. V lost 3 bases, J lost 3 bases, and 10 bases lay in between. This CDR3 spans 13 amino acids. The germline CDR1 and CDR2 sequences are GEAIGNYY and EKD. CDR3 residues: CACDAIPADKLIF. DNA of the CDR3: TGTGCCTGTGACGCCATCCCAGCCGATAAACTCATCTTT.

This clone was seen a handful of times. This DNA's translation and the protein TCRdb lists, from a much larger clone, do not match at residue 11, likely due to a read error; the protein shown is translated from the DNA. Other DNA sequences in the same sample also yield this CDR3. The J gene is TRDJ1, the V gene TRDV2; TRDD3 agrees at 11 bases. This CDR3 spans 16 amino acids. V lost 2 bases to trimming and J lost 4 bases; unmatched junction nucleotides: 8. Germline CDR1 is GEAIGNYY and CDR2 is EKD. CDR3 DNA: TGTGCCTGTGACAGTGTGGGGGATACGAGGATCGATAAACTCATCTTT. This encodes CACDSVGDTRIDKLIF.

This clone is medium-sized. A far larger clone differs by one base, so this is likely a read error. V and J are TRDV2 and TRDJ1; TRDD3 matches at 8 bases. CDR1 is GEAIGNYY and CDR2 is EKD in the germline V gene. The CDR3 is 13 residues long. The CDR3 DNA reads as TGTGCCCGTGACACTTGGGGGATCGACAAACTCATCTTT. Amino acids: CARDTWGIDKLIF.

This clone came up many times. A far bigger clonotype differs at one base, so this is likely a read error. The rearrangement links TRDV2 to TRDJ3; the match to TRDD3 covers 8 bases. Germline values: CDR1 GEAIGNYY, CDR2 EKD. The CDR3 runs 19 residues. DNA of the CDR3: TGTGCCTGTGGCACCACTGGGGGCTATAGCTCCTGGGACACCCGACAGATGTTTTTC. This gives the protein CACGTTGGYSSWDTRQMFF.

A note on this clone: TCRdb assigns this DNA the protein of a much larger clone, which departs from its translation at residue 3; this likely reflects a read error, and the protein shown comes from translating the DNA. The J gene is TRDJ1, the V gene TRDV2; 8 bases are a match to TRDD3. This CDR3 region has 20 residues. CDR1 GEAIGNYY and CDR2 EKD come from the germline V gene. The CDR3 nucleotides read TGTGCCCGTGACACGGTATCCCGGAGAGTTACTGGGGGGTACACCGATAAACTCATCTTT. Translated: CARDTVSRRVTGGYTDKLIF.